The table lists the clone carrying this T cell receptor beta chain with many counts. Its antigen is undetermined. This sample is part of a study of CD8 T cells in ankylosing spondylitis. Quantitative 5'-RACE with molecular barcodes generated TCR beta libraries. TCRdb re-derived calls from the 5' RACE reads in MiXCR, one entry per CDR3 protein. The sample lists about 130,000 distinct CDR3 sequences; around 13% were seen once. Germline assignment: CDR1 DFQATT and CDR2 SNEGSKA (reference sequence). This CDR3 has 15 amino acids. V lost 6 bases and J lost 4; bases outside the gene matches: 11. Whole-study findings and limits: Within matched ankylosing spondylitis synovial fluid, disease-linked clones were reportedly significantly enriched.

The chain uses TRBV20-1 and TRBJ2-1; 8 positions agree with TRBD2. The source material was blood, either unsorted or a sorted T cell fraction (not recorded which). The source is a female donor with ankylosing spondylitis or in good health (not recorded which). CDR3 bases: TGCAGTGCCCCGGGGGCGGGGGGTAGGTACAATGAGCAGTTCTTC. Translation: CSAPGAGGRYNEQFF.